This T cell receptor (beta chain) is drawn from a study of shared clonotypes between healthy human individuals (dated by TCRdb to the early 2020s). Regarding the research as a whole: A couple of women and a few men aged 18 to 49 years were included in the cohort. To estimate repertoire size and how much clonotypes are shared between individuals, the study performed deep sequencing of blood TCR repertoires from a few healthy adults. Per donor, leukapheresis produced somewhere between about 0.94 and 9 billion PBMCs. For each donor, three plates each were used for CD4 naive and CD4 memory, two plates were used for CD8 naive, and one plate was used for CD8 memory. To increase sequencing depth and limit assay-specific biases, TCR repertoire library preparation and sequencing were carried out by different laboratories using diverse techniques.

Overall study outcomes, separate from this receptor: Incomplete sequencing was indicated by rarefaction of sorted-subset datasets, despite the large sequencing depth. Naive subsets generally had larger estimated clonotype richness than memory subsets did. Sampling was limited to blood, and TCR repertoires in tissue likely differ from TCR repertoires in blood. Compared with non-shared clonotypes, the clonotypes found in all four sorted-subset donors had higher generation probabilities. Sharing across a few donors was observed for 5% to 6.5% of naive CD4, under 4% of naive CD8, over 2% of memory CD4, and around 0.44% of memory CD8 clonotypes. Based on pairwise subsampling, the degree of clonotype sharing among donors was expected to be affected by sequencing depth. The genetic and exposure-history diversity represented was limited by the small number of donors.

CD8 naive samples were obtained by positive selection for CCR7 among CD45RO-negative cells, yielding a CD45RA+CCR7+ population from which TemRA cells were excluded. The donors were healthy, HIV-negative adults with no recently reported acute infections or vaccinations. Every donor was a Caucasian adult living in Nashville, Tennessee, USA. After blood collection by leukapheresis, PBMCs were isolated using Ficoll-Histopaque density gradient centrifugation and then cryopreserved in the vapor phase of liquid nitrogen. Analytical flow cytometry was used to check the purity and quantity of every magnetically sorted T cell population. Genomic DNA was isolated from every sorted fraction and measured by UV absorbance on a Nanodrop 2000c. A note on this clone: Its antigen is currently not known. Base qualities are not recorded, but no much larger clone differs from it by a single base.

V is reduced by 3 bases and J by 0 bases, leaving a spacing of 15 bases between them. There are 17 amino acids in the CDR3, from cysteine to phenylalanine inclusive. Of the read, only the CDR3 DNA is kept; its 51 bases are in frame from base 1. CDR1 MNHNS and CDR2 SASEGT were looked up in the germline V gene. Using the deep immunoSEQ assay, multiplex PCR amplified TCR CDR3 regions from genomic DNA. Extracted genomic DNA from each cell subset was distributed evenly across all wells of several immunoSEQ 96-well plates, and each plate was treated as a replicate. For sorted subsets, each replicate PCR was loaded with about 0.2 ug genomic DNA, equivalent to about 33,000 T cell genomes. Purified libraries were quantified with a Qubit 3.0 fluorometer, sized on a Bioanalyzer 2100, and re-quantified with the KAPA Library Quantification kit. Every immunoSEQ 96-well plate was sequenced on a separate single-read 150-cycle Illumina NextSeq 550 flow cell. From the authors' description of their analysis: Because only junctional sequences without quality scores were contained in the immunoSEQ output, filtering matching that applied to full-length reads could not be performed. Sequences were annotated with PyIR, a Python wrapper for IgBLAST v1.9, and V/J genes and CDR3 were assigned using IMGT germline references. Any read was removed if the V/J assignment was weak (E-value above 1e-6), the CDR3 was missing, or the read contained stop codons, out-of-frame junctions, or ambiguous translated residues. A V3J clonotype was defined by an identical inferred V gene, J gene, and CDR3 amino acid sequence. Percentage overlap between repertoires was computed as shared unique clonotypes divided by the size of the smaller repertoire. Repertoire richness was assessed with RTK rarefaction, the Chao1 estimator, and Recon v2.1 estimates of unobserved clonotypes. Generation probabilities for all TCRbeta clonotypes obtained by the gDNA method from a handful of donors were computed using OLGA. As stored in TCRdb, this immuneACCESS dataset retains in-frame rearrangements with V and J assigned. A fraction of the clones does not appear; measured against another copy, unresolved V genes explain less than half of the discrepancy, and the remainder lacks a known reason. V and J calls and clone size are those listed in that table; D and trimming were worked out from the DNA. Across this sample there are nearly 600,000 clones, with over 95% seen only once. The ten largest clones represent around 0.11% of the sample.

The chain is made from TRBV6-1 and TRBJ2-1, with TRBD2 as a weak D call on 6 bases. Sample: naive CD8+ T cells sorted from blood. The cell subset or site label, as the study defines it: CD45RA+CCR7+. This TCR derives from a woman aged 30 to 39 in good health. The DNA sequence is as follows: TGTGCCAGCAGTGACGGCTTCGGGGGAAGCTCCTACAATGAGCAGTTCTTC. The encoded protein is CASSDGFGGSSYNEQFF.